This paragraph reports one T cell receptor beta chain. No antigen is known for it. The data were obtained in a study of T-cell reconstitution after alpha-beta-depleted transplantation in children. Study conclusions and caveats: At the one-year point after transplant, T-cell counts and TCRbeta diversity were found to come mostly from T cells that had been newly produced. Expanded clones from the graft, numbering several hundred, reportedly supplied alpha-beta T cells about two months after transplant. Surviving recipient cells, namely T cells and thymic progenitors, were the source of high day-60 TCRbeta diversity in some patients.

Unique molecular identifiers were used in preparing the TCRbeta library. TCRdb redid the calling of the PCR reads with MiXCR, one entry per CDR3 protein. The table records around 50,000 distinct CDR3 sequences, roughly 52% of them present only once. CDR3 length: 14 residues. Germline CDR1 LGHDT, CDR2 YNNKEL (reference sequence). The V gene lost 2 bases and the J gene lost 1 base, with 5 bases spanning the gap. V and J are TRBV3-1 and TRBJ2-2; D gene unclear. The receptor was isolated from a boy less than two years old with SCID, due to receive a stem cell transplant. Specimen: peripheral blood, collected before TCRalphabeta/CD19-depleted stem cell transplant. Here the CDR3 DNA reads TGTGCCAGCAGCCAAACGATGAACACCGGGGAGCTGTTTTTT. It encodes CASSQTMNTGELFF.